The text below deals with one T cell receptor (beta chain). As yet, its antigen is unknown. The data derive from a study of T cell responses to AZD1222 COVID-19 vaccine. Profiled with immunoSEQ multiplex PCR; TCRdb holds only in-frame clones, not every one. The repertoire holds nearly 100,000 clones, with about 88% as singletons. The CDR3 is 13 amino acids. The germline V gene encodes CDR1 PRHDT and CDR2 FYEKMQ (reference sequence). V gave up 5 bases and J gave up 3 bases, with 11 bases separating them. Study observations and caveats: Spike-specific TCR breadth and depth rose after two AZD1222 doses. Of the AZD1222 recipients, only 5 to 7 were seropositive at baseline.

The sample here was peripheral blood, taken on day 0 of AZD1222 vaccination. The sequence came from an adult in good health. The chain recombines TRBV13 with TRBJ2-7; D ambiguous. CDR3 protein: CASSRTRRYEQYF. Here the CDR3 DNA reads TGTGCCAGCAGCCGAACCCGGCGCTACGAGCAGTACTTC.